These T cell receptor beta chains were read from a single sample in a study of T cell responses to AZD1222 COVID-19 vaccine. Here immunoSEQ multiplex PCR was the method, and the copy in TCRdb shows in-frame clones only, minus some. The data contain 100,000 to 120,000 clones, about 91% of them singletons. The specimen was peripheral blood, collected 28 days after the second AZD1222 dose. The receptors originated from an adult who received the AZD1222 COVID-19 vaccine. Each CDR3 is given with its conserved first and last residue. A D gene is named only where the DNA matches it firmly. A row's size may be missing; if present it is once, few, many or a size class.

v_call	d_call	clone_size	cdr3_length	j_call	cdr3_nt	cdr3_aa
TRBV10-3	-	-	13	TRBJ2-5	TGTGCCATCAGTGATGAGGGGCCTGGGACCCAGTACTTC	CAISDEGPGTQYF
TRBV5-5	-	-	14	TRBJ2-7	TGTGCCAGCAGCTTGGGTCACAGCTCCTACGAGCAGTACTTC	CASSLGHSSYEQYF
TRBV7-6	-	-	13	TRBJ1-1	TGTGCCAGCAGCTTAACAGGGTCCAATGAAGCTTTCTTT	CASSLTGSNEAFF
TRBV5-1	-	once	14	TRBJ2-4	TGCGCCAGCAGCTCGACCGGGGTCCCGGACATTCAGTACTTC	CASSSTGVPDIQYF
TRBV5-6	TRBD1	-	17	TRBJ1-2	TGTGCCAGCAGCTTGGCAGGTGAAGGGGGCGCTTCCTATGGCTACACCTTC	CASSLAGEGGASYGYTF
TRBV7-9	-	-	16	TRBJ1-5	TGTGCCAGCAGCTTAGCTCTGGGGGAGGGCAATCAGCCCCAGCATTTT	CASSLALGEGNQPQHF
TRBV4-3	-	medium-sized	14	TRBJ1-2	TGCGCCAGCAGCCAAGAAAGCGACAGTGATGGCTACACCTTC	CASSQESDSDGYTF
TRBV6-4	-	-	15	TRBJ2-1	TGTGCCAGCACAGGGGGGCGGGAAGGTTACAATGAGCAGTTCTTC	CASTGGREGYNEQFF
TRBV7-2	-	-	13	TRBJ1-6	TGTGCCAGCAGCTACAGGGTATTTTCACCCCTCCACTTT	CASSYRVFSPLHF
TRBV5-4	-	-	14	TRBJ2-5	TGTGCCAGCAGCTTGGCCGGTATCCAAGAGACCCAGTACTTC	CASSLAGIQETQYF
TRBV28	TRBD1	-	15	TRBJ1-2	TGTGCCAGCAGTAGTTCCGGGACAGGGGGCTATGGCTACACCTTC	CASSSSGTGGYGYTF
TRBV12-3/TRBV12-4	-	-	12	TRBJ1-2	TGTGCCAGCAGCCCGGGGTCCTATGGCTACACCTTC	CASSPGSYGYTF
TRBV6-4	TRBD1	-	13	TRBJ2-1	TGTGCCAGCAGTGGTACAGGGGGGAATGAGCAGTTCTTC	CASSGTGGNEQFF
TRBV2	-	-	16	TRBJ2-1	TGTGCCAGCAGTCCCGCAGGGGGAGGATGGGATACTGAGCAGTTCTTC	CASSPAGGGWDTEQFF
TRBV15	-	-	17	TRBJ1-3	TGTGCCACCAGCAGAGTCGCGGCAGGATCCTCTGGAAACACCATATATTTT	CATSRVAAGSSGNTIYF
TRBV20-1	-	-	11	TRBJ2-2	TGCAGTGCTGTAGGGCCCGGGGAGCTGTTTTTT	CSAVGPGELFF
TRBV6-2/TRBV6-3	-	-	14	TRBJ1-2	TGTGCCAGCAGTTACCTCGGCAGAAACTATGGCTACACCTTC	CASSYLGRNYGYTF
TRBV10-3	TRBD2	-	15	TRBJ2-4	TGTGCCATCAGTGAATCCCGGGACGGGAGGAACATTCAGTACTTC	CAISESRDGRNIQYF
TRBV7-2	TRBD1	-	15	TRBJ2-5	TGTGCCAGCAGCTTATCCGGGACAGGGTTAGAGACCCAGTACTTC	CASSLSGTGLETQYF
TRBV6-5	-	few	12	TRBJ1-5	TGTGCCAGCAGACAGGGACGCCAGCCCCAGCATTTT	CASRQGRQPQHF
TRBV5-1	-	-	16	TRBJ2-3	TGCGCCAGCAGCTTTGACGGCCGGGCTAGCACAGATACGCAGTATTTT	CASSFDGRASTDTQYF
TRBV7-8	-	-	15	TRBJ2-1	TGTGCCAGCAGCTTCGAACGGGGGCCTAACAATGAGCAGTTCTTC	CASSFERGPNNEQFF
TRBV3-1/TRBV3-2	-	-	16	TRBJ2-1	TGTGCCAGCAGCTATCGGGCCCCCGGGTGGGACAATGAGCAGTTCTTC	CASSYRAPGWDNEQFF
TRBV28	-	-	11	TRBJ1-1	TGTGCCAGCAGTTTAGGCCGGGAAGCTTTCTTT	CASSLGREAFF
TRBV7-8	TRBD2	-	17	TRBJ2-3	TGTGCCAGCAGCTTAGAAGGCGGGGGGGGCCTCGCAGATACGCAGTATTTT	CASSLEGGGGLADTQYF
TRBV5-6	-	-	12	TRBJ1-2	TGTGCCAGCAGCTTGGATAACTATGGCTACACCTTC	CASSLDNYGYTF
TRBV2	-	once	13	TRBJ2-7	TGTGCCAGCAGCCAGGACAGCACCTACGAGCAGTACTTC	CASSQDSTYEQYF
TRBV6-5	TRBD1	-	15	TRBJ1-2	TGTGCCAGCAGTTACTCGCAGGGGGGCAACTATGGCTACACCTTC	CASSYSQGGNYGYTF
TRBV5-1	-	-	13	TRBJ2-1	TGCGCCAGCGAGGGGACATACAACAATGAGCAGTTCTTC	CASEGTYNNEQFF
TRBV5-1	TRBD1	-	14	TRBJ1-2	TGCGCCAGCAGCTCCGGGACAGGGGGTCAAGGCTACACCTTC	CASSSGTGGQGYTF
TRBV3-1/TRBV3-2	-	few	13	TRBJ1-1	TGTGCCAGCAGCGCGCAGGTCAACACTGAAGCTTTCTTT	CASSAQVNTEAFF
TRBV6-5	TRBD1	once	15	TRBJ1-4	TGTGCCAGCAGTTACCAGGGACAGGGCGATGAAAAACTGTTTTTT	CASSYQGQGDEKLFF
TRBV4-3	TRBD1	-	20	TRBJ1-4	TGCGCCAGCAGCCAAGAAGCGGACAGGGGAGGAGCGGCAACTAATGAAAAACTGTTTTTT	CASSQEADRGGAATNEKLFF
TRBV6-5	-	-	13	TRBJ1-1	TGTGCCAGCACTCCTAAGGGGTACACTGAAGCTTTCTTT	CASTPKGYTEAFF
TRBV4-2	TRBD2	-	17	TRBJ2-2	TGTGCCAGCAGCCAAGAGTCGCGGGAGCAGAACACCGGGGAGCTGTTTTTT	CASSQESREQNTGELFF
TRBV19	-	-	16	TRBJ2-1	TGTGCCAGTAGTATAGCAGGAGGGACGAGGAATAATGAGCAGTTCTTC	CASSIAGGTRNNEQFF
TRBV5-6	-	-	15	TRBJ1-2	TGTGCCAGCAGCCCAATGAAAAAGACTAACTATGGCTACACCTTC	CASSPMKKTNYGYTF
TRBV6-4	TRBD1	-	16	TRBJ2-1	TGTGCCAGCAGTGACTCCGGGACAGGCTCCTACAATGAGCAGTTCTTC	CASSDSGTGSYNEQFF
TRBV7-9	TRBD1	-	15	TRBJ2-5	TGTGCCAGCAGCCCGGCGGGACAGGGTTTTGAGACCCAGTACTTC	CASSPAGQGFETQYF
TRBV7-2	TRBD2	-	13	TRBJ2-7	TGTGCCAGCGAGCGGGACGGATCCTACGAGCAGTACTTC	CASERDGSYEQYF
TRBV19	-	-	18	TRBJ1-2	TGTGCCAGTAGCTCTTATCGAACCGATCCCAGGGCCCCGTATGGCTACACCTTC	CASSSYRTDPRAPYGYTF